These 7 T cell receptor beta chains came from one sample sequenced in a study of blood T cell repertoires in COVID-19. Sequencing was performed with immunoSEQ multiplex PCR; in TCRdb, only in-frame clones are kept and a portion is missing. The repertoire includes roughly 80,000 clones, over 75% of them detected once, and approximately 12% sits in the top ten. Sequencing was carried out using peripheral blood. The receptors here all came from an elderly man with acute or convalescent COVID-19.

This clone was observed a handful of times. CDR3 nucleotides: TGTGCCAGCTCACCCGGGGGGGCCAGCACAGATACGCAGTATTTT. Its translation: CASSPGGASTDTQYF. J is TRBJ2-3 and V is TRBV18, with TRBD2 matching 8 bases. Germline V lookup: CDR1 KGHSH, CDR2 LQKENI. The CDR3 has 15 amino acids. J was trimmed by 0 bases and V by 3 bases; bases with no gene match: 2.

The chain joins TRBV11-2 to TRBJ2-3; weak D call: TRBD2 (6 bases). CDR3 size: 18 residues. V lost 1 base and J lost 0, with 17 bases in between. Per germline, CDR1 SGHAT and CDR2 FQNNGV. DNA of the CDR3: TGTGCCAGCAGCTTAGGACCTGGGAGGAAGGGGAGCACAGATACGCAGTATTTT. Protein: CASSLGPGRKGSTDTQYF.

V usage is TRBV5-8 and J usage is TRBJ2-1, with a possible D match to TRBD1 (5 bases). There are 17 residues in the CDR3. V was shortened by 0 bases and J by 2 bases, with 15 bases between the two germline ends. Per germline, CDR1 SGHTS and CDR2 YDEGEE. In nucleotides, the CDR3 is TGTGCCAGCAGCTTGGAGGGCGCAGGGCTAGCCTACAATGAGCAGTTCTTC. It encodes CASSLEGAGLAYNEQFF.

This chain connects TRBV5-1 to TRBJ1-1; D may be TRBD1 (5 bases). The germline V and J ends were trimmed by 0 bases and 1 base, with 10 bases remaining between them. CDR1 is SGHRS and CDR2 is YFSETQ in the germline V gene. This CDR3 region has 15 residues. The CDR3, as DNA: TGCGCCAGCAGCTTGGGGACATTCCCGAACACTGAAGCTTTCTTT. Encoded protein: CASSLGTFPNTEAFF.

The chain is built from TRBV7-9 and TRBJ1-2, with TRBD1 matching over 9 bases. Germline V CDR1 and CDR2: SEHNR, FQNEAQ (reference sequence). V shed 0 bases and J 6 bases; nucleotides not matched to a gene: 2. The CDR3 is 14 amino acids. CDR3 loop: CASSLADRGNGYTF. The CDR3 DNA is TGTGCCAGCAGCTTAGCAGACAGGGGGAATGGCTACACCTTC.

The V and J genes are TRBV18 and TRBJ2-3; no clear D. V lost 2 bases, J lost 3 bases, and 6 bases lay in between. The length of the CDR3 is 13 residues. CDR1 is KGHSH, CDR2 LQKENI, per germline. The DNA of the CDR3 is TGTGCCAGCTCACCAAGTCAGACAGATACGCAGTATTTT. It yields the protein CASSPSQTDTQYF.

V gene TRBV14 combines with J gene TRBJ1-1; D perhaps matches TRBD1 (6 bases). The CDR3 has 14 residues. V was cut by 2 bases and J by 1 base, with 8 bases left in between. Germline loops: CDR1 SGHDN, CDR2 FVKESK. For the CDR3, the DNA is TGTGCCAGCAGCCAAAGGGGGAAGAACACTGAAGCTTTCTTT. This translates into CASSQRGKNTEAFF.